This T cell receptor (beta chain) was observed in a study of T cell responses to AZD1222 COVID-19 vaccine. CDR1 LNHDA and CDR2 SQIVND come from the germline V gene (reference sequence). This CDR3 region has 15 residues. V was pared by 4 bases and J by 0 bases, with 7 bases between. This clone was seen more than once but under ten times. Antigen specificity is unknown. Regarding the study as a whole: Repertoire collection took place solely once the T cell response had peaked.

Some clones are missing from TCRdb's copy, which holds only in-frame ones; the method was immunoSEQ multiplex PCR. There are 100,000 to 150,000 clones in the sample; roughly 88% occur only once, and around 8% lies in the top ten. Sequencing was performed on peripheral blood, taken on day 0 of AZD1222 vaccination. The receptor's source is an adult in good health. The chain recombines TRBV19 with TRBJ2-6; unclear D gene. The CDR3 sequence is CASSTPPSGANVLTF. DNA of the CDR3: TGTGCCAGTAGTACCCCACCCTCTGGGGCCAACGTCCTGACTTTC.